The next 21 T cell receptor beta chains were all read from a single sample in a study of chemoradiotherapy in HPV16-positive cancers. Libraries were prepared by immunoSEQ multiplex PCR; TCRdb keeps only in-frame clonotypes and omits some of them. The table records about 24,000 clones, approximately 94% of them present only once. Sampling took place from a patient who underwent chemoradiotherapy. Every receptor here comes from a human donor with HPV-associated anogenital cancer.

The chain combines TRBV6-5 with TRBJ2-1; the match to TRBD2 covers 7 bases. CDR1 is MNHEY and CDR2 is SVGAGI in the germline V gene. V trimming: 6 bases; J trimming: 3 bases; junction bases outside the gene matches: 8. CDR3 length: 15 amino acids. The CDR3 nucleotides read TGTGCCAGCAGGGAGACTAGCAAGCACTACAATGAGCAGTTCTTC. Translation gives CASRETSKHYNEQFF.

This clone was observed a single time. The chain is built from TRBV5-1 and TRBJ1-4; D might be TRBD1 (6 bases). Germline-derived CDR1 and CDR2 are SGHRS and YFSETQ. This CDR3 has 13 residues. V gave up 2 bases and J gave up 7 bases, with 9 bases separating them. The CDR3 region is CASSFTGTEKLFF. DNA of the CDR3: TGCGCCAGCAGCTTTACAGGGACTGAAAAACTGTTTTTT.

The chain uses TRBV7-9 and TRBJ1-5; 7 bases are shared with TRBD1. V shed 5 bases and J 4 bases; nucleotides not matched to a gene: 5. The CDR3 has 14 amino acids. Per germline, CDR1 SEHNR and CDR2 FQNEAQ (reference sequence). CDR3 nucleotides: TGTGCCAGCAGCGCAGACAGGGCGAATCAGCCCCAGCATTTT. This encodes CASSADRANQPQHF.

This sequence joins TRBV28 and TRBJ1-2, with 8 bases matching TRBD1. This CDR3 region has 14 residues. Germline CDR1 MDHEN, CDR2 SYDVKM. The V segment lost 3 bases and the J segment 6 bases; nucleotides outside the gene matches: 6. This CDR3 is CASSLGRGRNGYTF. CDR3 coding DNA: TGTGCCAGCAGTTTGGGCAGGGGGCGAAATGGCTACACCTTC.

On this clone: Other DNA sequences within the sample encode an identical CDR3. The V and J genes are TRBV2 and TRBJ2-3; 10 bases are a match to TRBD2. CDR1 is SNHLY and CDR2 is FYNNEI in the germline V gene. With 5 bases clipped from V and 4 bases from J, the junction kept 3 bases outside the gene matches. This CDR3 region has 14 residues. The CDR3 here is CASSLAGVADTQYF. For the CDR3, the DNA is TGTGCCAGCAGTCTAGCGGGGGTGGCAGATACGCAGTATTTT.

The V gene is TRBV19, the J gene TRBJ1-6; weak D call: TRBD1 (6 bases). CDR1 is LNHDA, CDR2 SQIVND, per germline (reference sequence). CDR3 length equals 15 residues. The V gene lost 5 bases and the J gene lost 6 bases, with 14 bases spanning the gap. The DNA for the CDR3 is TGTGCCAGTAGTCAGGGGAGAAGTGCTAATTCACCCCTCCACTTT. It translates to CASSQGRSANSPLHF.

This chain connects TRBV2 to TRBJ2-2; tentatively, D is TRBD2 (6 bases). The ends were cut back, 4 bases at V and 5 bases at J, with 14 bases in the middle. The CDR3 extends over 15 amino acids. Germline V CDR1 and CDR2: SNHLY, FYNNEI. CDR3 region: CASSVTGGGTGELFF. The CDR3 bases are TGTGCCAGCAGTGTCACCGGGGGAGGAACCGGGGAGCTGTTTTTT.

The chain joins TRBV7-8 to TRBJ2-1, with D perhaps matching TRBD2 (6 bases). CDR1 and CDR2 from the germline V gene are SGHVS and FQNEAQ. The ends were cut back, 1 base at V and 9 bases at J, with 16 bases in the middle. CDR3 length: 15 residues. The CDR3: CASSLDAGLLLEQFF. As DNA, the CDR3 is TGTGCCAGCAGCTTAGACGCGGGACTCCTCCTTGAGCAGTTCTTC. Full variable domain (remainder filled in from reference TRBV7-8 and TRBJ2-1): GAGVSQSPRYKVAKRGQDVALRCDPISGHVSLFWYQQALGQGPEFLTYFQNEAQLDKSGLPSDRFFAERPEGSVSTLKIQRTQQEDSAVYLCASSLDAGLLLEQFFGPGTRLTVL.

This clone was detected only once. This rearrangement joins TRBV11-2 to TRBJ2-1; 8 nucleotides align to TRBD1. The CDR3 is made up of 14 amino acids. Germline CDR1 is SGHAT and CDR2 is FQNNGV. V dropped 5 bases and J dropped 6; count of bases not matched to a gene: 6. CDR3 loop: CASSGGQVVNEQFF. The CDR3, as DNA: TGTGCCAGCAGCGGGGGACAGGTGGTCAATGAGCAGTTCTTC.

The V call is TRBV29-1, the J call TRBJ2-3; D remains ambiguous. The ends were cut back, 3 bases at V and 5 bases at J, with 12 bases in the middle. There are 13 residues in the CDR3. Germline V gene sequence: CDR1 SQVTM, CDR2 ANQGSEA. As DNA, the CDR3 is TGCAGCGTTGAGATGGGAACGGGAGATACGCAGTATTTT. Residues: CSVEMGTGDTQYF.

The chain links TRBV28 to TRBJ2-7; 9 bases line up with TRBD2. The germline CDR1 and CDR2 sequences are MDHEN and SYDVKM. The CDR3 sequence is 14 residues long. V lost 6 bases and J lost 5; bases outside the gene matches: 8. DNA of the CDR3: TGTGCCAGCAGGGGTAGCGGGAGTATCGACGAGCAGTACTTC. Translated, it gives CASRGSGSIDEQYF. Full variable domain (rest looked up from reference TRBV28 and TRBJ2-7): DVKVTQSSRYLVKRTGEKVFLECVQDMDHENMFWYRQDPGLGLRLIYFSYDVKMKEKGDIPEGYSVSREKKERFSLILESASTNQTSMYLCASRGSGSIDEQYFGPGTRLTVT.

This chain joins TRBV5-1 and TRBJ2-2, with D uncertain. CDR1 and CDR2 from the germline V gene are SGHRS and YFSETQ. This CDR3 region has 13 residues. V lost 3 bases, J lost 5 bases, and 8 bases lay in between. The CDR3 reads CASSSGPTGELFF. CDR3 nucleotides: TGCGCCAGCAGCTCCGGACCTACCGGGGAGCTGTTTTTT.

The genes are TRBV29-1 and TRBJ2-3, with no clear D. Germline-derived CDR1 and CDR2 are SQVTM and ANQGSEA. This CDR3 spans 14 amino acids. Trimming shortened V by 3 bases and J by 1 base, and 11 bases separated the two germline ends. The CDR3 sequence is CSVDSIWGTDTQYF. The CDR3 nucleotides read TGCAGCGTTGATTCCATCTGGGGCACAGATACGCAGTATTTT.

This rearrangement joins TRBV7-8 to TRBJ2-7, with 9 positions matching TRBD1. V trimming: 5 bases; J trimming: 6 bases; junction bases outside the gene matches: 14. Germline CDR1 is SGHVS and CDR2 is FQNEAQ. The CDR3 runs to 16 residues. The CDR3 coding sequence is TGTGCCAGCAGCGCTCGAGCCGGGACAGGGATAATCGAGCAGTACTTC. This sequence encodes CASSARAGTGIIEQYF. Full variable domain (missing parts from reference TRBV7-8 and TRBJ2-7): GAGVSQSPRYKVAKRGQDVALRCDPISGHVSLFWYQQALGQGPEFLTYFQNEAQLDKSGLPSDRFFAERPEGSVSTLKIQRTQQEDSAVYLCASSARAGTGIIEQYFGPGTRLTVT.

The chain couples TRBV7-2 to TRBJ2-2; the match to TRBD2 covers 7 bases. V lost 8 bases and J lost 4; bases outside the gene matches: 7. This CDR3 comprises 14 residues. The germline V gene has CDR1 SGHTA and CDR2 FQGNSA. The CDR3, as DNA: TGTGCCAGCGGAAGACTAGCAGGCACCGGGGAGCTGTTTTTT. It is translated as CASGRLAGTGELFF.

This chain connects TRBV7-2 to TRBJ2-3; possibly TRBD1 or TRBD2 for D (5 bases each). The germline CDR1 and CDR2 sequences are SGHTA and FQGNSA. This CDR3 spans 14 amino acids. V was trimmed by 8 bases and J by 5 bases, leaving 17 bases between them. In DNA, the CDR3 is TGTGCCAGCGGGCCCCTGGGGGTGCGAGATACGCAGTATTTT. Translating gives CASGPLGVRDTQYF.

This sequence joins TRBV7-9 and TRBJ2-2; 8 positions agree with TRBD1. Germline assignment: CDR1 SEHNR and CDR2 FQNEAQ (reference sequence). The CDR3 runs 15 residues. CDR3 sequence (DNA): TGTGCTGGCGGGGACAGGAATTTCGGTACCGGGGAGCTGTTTTTT. It specifies CAGGDRNFGTGELFF. Full variable domain (remainder filled in from reference TRBV7-9 and TRBJ2-2): DTGVSQNPRHKITKRGQNVTFRCDPISEHNRLYWYRQTLGQGPEFLTYFQNEAQLEKSRLLSDRFSAERPKGSFSTLEIQRTEQGDSAMYLCAGGDRNFGTGELFFGEGSRLTVL.

The V gene is TRBV11-2, the J gene TRBJ2-7; D gene uncertain. Trimming cost V 5 bases and J 4 bases, with 21 bases left between them. CDR1 and CDR2 (germline): SGHAT, FQNNGV. The CDR3 loop spans 16 amino acids. The CDR3 coding sequence is TGTGCCAGCAGCACCATTTCGGCAGGTAAAAGATACGAGCAGTACTTC. Translating gives CASSTISAGKRYEQYF.

The chain employs TRBV29-1 and TRBJ2-7; weak D call: TRBD1 (8 bases). This CDR3 comprises 14 residues. Germline-derived CDR1 and CDR2 are SQVTM and ANQGSEA. V lost 6 bases and J lost 0, with 15 bases in between. DNA for the CDR3: TGCAGCGTGCTACAGGGGGGGTCCTCCTACGAGCAGTACTTC. Translated, it gives CSVLQGGSSYEQYF.

The chain recombines TRBV29-1 with TRBJ1-5; D gene unclear. In germline, CDR1 is SQVTM, CDR2 ANQGSEA. The CDR3 covers 12 residues. Deletions cut 4 bases from V and 4 bases from J, with 8 bases between. As DNA, the CDR3 is TGCAGCGTTGGCACAGTAAATCAGCCCCAGCATTTT. Encoded protein: CSVGTVNQPQHF.

This clone showed up just once. This chain links TRBV7-9 with TRBJ2-7; TRBD2 matches 7 bases. With V trimmed by 1 base and J by 3 bases, 6 bases remained unmatched. This CDR3 region has 15 residues. Per germline, CDR1 SEHNR and CDR2 FQNEAQ (reference sequence). CDR3 loop: CASSLEGGRYYEQYF. The CDR3 region has the DNA TGTGCCAGCAGCTTAGAGGGCGGGAGATACTACGAGCAGTACTTC.